A selection of T cell receptor beta chains follows, all from one sample in a study of vaccination effects on CD4 cells after COVID-19. Data came from immunoSEQ multiplex PCR; TCRdb stores just in-frame clones and leaves some out. The table lists 40,000 to 45,000 clones, around 77% of them singletons. These receptors lack a known antigen. This specimen consisted of CD4+ T cells from PBMCs cultured with SARS-CoV-2 spike peptides, obtained before COVID-19 vaccination. Receptors were obtained from a human donor who received a COVID-19 vaccine. CDR3s include the opening cysteine and the closing phenylalanine or tryptophan. The D gene is left open where the match is weak. The size field is filled for only some rows; it gives once, few, many or a size class.

d_gene: .; j_gene: TRBJ1-6; v_gene: TRBV3-1/TRBV3-2; abundance: .; CDR3nt: TGTGCCAGCAGTTCATCAGCGTTCCTGAATTCACCCCTCCACTTT; CDR3aa: CASSSSAFLNSPLHF
d_gene: .; j_gene: TRBJ1-3; v_gene: TRBV6-1; abundance: .; CDR3nt: TGTGCCAGCAGTGAGTTGAGCTCTGGAAACACCATATATTTT; CDR3aa: CASSELSSGNTIYF
d_gene: .; j_gene: TRBJ2-6; v_gene: TRBV30; abundance: .; CDR3nt: TGTGCCTGGAGTGGCCTTTTCGGGACAACTTCCCCCTCTGGGGCCAACGTCCTGACTTTC; CDR3aa: CAWSGLFGTTSPSGANVLTF
d_gene: TRBD2; j_gene: TRBJ2-5; v_gene: TRBV30; abundance: few; CDR3nt: TGTGCCTGGAGTGCCCTAGCGGGGGGCCAAGAGACCCAGTACTTC; CDR3aa: CAWSALAGGQETQYF
d_gene: TRBD2; j_gene: TRBJ2-1; v_gene: TRBV6-6; abundance: .; CDR3nt: TGTGCCAGCAGTCGGGCTAGCGGGCCTTACAATGAGCAGTTCTTC; CDR3aa: CASSRASGPYNEQFF
d_gene: TRBD1; j_gene: TRBJ2-1; v_gene: TRBV18; abundance: .; CDR3nt: TGTGCCAGCTCACCCACAGGGGTTACTGAGCAGTTCTTC; CDR3aa: CASSPTGVTEQFF
d_gene: TRBD1; j_gene: TRBJ1-1; v_gene: TRBV7-3; abundance: few; CDR3nt: TGTGCCAGCAGCTCACAGGGGGAGGGCACTGAAGCTTTCTTT; CDR3aa: CASSSQGEGTEAFF
d_gene: .; j_gene: TRBJ1-2; v_gene: TRBV18; abundance: few; CDR3nt: TGTGCCAGCTCACCACTGGAGGGGGACTATGGCTACACCTTC; CDR3aa: CASSPLEGDYGYTF
d_gene: TRBD1; j_gene: TRBJ1-5; v_gene: TRBV18; abundance: .; CDR3nt: TGTGCCAGCTCACCCGACAGGGATCAGCCCCAGCATTTT; CDR3aa: CASSPDRDQPQHF
d_gene: .; j_gene: TRBJ1-2; v_gene: TRBV3-1/TRBV3-2; abundance: .; CDR3nt: TGTGCCAGCAGTCTAGGGGGACCGATTCCCCGATTC; CDR3aa: CASSLGGPIPRF
d_gene: .; j_gene: TRBJ2-2; v_gene: TRBV2; abundance: .; CDR3nt: TGTGCCAGCAGGGAAGAGTTGCTGGGGGACACCGGGGAGCTGTTTTTT; CDR3aa: CASREELLGDTGELFF
d_gene: .; j_gene: TRBJ2-4; v_gene: TRBV5-6; abundance: .; CDR3nt: TGTGCCAGCAGCTTGTGGGGAGCCAAAAACATTCAGTACTTC; CDR3aa: CASSLWGAKNIQYF
d_gene: .; j_gene: TRBJ1-1; v_gene: TRBV10-3; abundance: .; CDR3nt: TGTGCCATCAGTGATCATACAGTGCCGAACACTGAAGCTTTCTTT; CDR3aa: CAISDHTVPNTEAFF
d_gene: .; j_gene: TRBJ2-5; v_gene: TRBV24-1; abundance: .; CDR3nt: TGTGCCACCAGTGACTCCCAACTAGCTCAAGAGACCCAGTACTTC; CDR3aa: CATSDSQLAQETQYF
d_gene: TRBD1; j_gene: TRBJ1-2; v_gene: TRBV6-1; abundance: .; CDR3nt: TGTGCCAGCAGTGAACTCTGGTCGACAGGGAGCTATGGCTACACCTTC; CDR3aa: CASSELWSTGSYGYTF
d_gene: .; j_gene: TRBJ1-2; v_gene: TRBV28; abundance: .; CDR3nt: TGTGCCAGCAGGCACCGGGGACGCTATGGCTACACCTTC; CDR3aa: CASRHRGRYGYTF
d_gene: .; j_gene: TRBJ2-5; v_gene: TRBV5-1; abundance: .; CDR3nt: TGCGCCAGCAGCTTGGGATTTCAGGGGAAAGAGACCCAGTACTTC; CDR3aa: CASSLGFQGKETQYF
d_gene: .; j_gene: TRBJ2-5; v_gene: TRBV24-1; abundance: .; CDR3nt: TGTGCCACCAGTGATCCCAGGGCGGGGGAGACCCAGTACTTC; CDR3aa: CATSDPRAGETQYF
d_gene: .; j_gene: TRBJ2-5; v_gene: TRBV9; abundance: .; CDR3nt: TGTGCCAGCAGCGTGGGAACGGGACATTCAGGGGAGACCCAGTACTTC; CDR3aa: CASSVGTGHSGETQYF
d_gene: .; j_gene: TRBJ1-2; v_gene: TRBV7-2; abundance: .; CDR3nt: TGTGCCAGCAGCCCCGCCCAGGGTGTTAACGCTGGCTACACCTTC; CDR3aa: CASSPAQGVNAGYTF
d_gene: TRBD2; j_gene: TRBJ2-1; v_gene: TRBV9; abundance: .; CDR3nt: TGTGCCAGCAGCACCCGACTAGCGGGGCCTTACAATGAGCAGTTCTTC; CDR3aa: CASSTRLAGPYNEQFF
d_gene: TRBD1; j_gene: TRBJ1-1; v_gene: TRBV5-4; abundance: .; CDR3nt: TGTGCCAGCCCTGAAGGGGGCACCACTGAAGCTTTCTTT; CDR3aa: CASPEGGTTEAFF
d_gene: TRBD1; j_gene: TRBJ2-1; v_gene: TRBV11-2; abundance: .; CDR3nt: TGTGCCAGCAGCTCTCGGACAGGGGTTGGCAATGAGCAGTTCTTC; CDR3aa: CASSSRTGVGNEQFF
d_gene: TRBD1; j_gene: TRBJ2-1; v_gene: TRBV5-1; abundance: once; CDR3nt: TGCGCCAGCAGCTTATCAGCCGGGACAGGGGCCAATGAGCAGTTCTTC; CDR3aa: CASSLSAGTGANEQFF
d_gene: .; j_gene: TRBJ2-3; v_gene: TRBV2; abundance: .; CDR3nt: TGTGCCAGCAGTGAACATACGCAGTATTTT; CDR3aa: CASSEHTQYF
d_gene: .; j_gene: TRBJ2-5; v_gene: TRBV28; abundance: once; CDR3nt: TGTGCCAGCAGTTTTCTTTTATCACAAGGGCAGACCCAGTACTTC; CDR3aa: CASSFLLSQGQTQYF
d_gene: TRBD2; j_gene: TRBJ2-5; v_gene: TRBV5-1; abundance: .; CDR3nt: TGCGCCAGCAGCTTGTGGAGTAGCGGGGGGTCCGGGGGGACCCAGTACTTC; CDR3aa: CASSLWSSGGSGGTQYF
d_gene: .; j_gene: TRBJ2-1; v_gene: TRBV27; abundance: .; CDR3nt: TGTGCCAGCAGTTCTGGACACTTCAATGAGCAGTTCTTC; CDR3aa: CASSSGHFNEQFF
d_gene: TRBD1; j_gene: TRBJ1-6; v_gene: TRBV7-2; abundance: .; CDR3nt: TGTGCCAGCAGCTTAGGGGGACAGGGCGGTTCACCCCTCCACTTT; CDR3aa: CASSLGGQGGSPLHF
d_gene: TRBD2; j_gene: TRBJ2-5; v_gene: TRBV7-6; abundance: .; CDR3nt: TGTGCCAGCAGCCTGGGACTAGCGGGGGGGCCTTCCCAGACCCAGTACTTC; CDR3aa: CASSLGLAGGPSQTQYF
d_gene: .; j_gene: TRBJ1-4; v_gene: TRBV7-9; abundance: .; CDR3nt: TGTGCCAGCACCTCCCGGGGCCCTAATGAAAAACTGTTTTTT; CDR3aa: CASTSRGPNEKLFF
d_gene: .; j_gene: TRBJ2-3; v_gene: TRBV23-1; abundance: .; CDR3nt: TGCGCCAGCAGTCAGGACAGCAACTTTCCACCAGATACGCAGTATTTT; CDR3aa: CASSQDSNFPPDTQYF
d_gene: .; j_gene: TRBJ1-2; v_gene: TRBV7-9; abundance: .; CDR3nt: TGTGCCAGCAGCACATCTCTAGGCGGCTACACCTTC; CDR3aa: CASSTSLGGYTF
d_gene: TRBD1; j_gene: TRBJ2-5; v_gene: TRBV7-8; abundance: .; CDR3nt: TGTGCCAGCAGCTCCCTACAGGGGATCGCAGAGACCCAGTACTTC; CDR3aa: CASSSLQGIAETQYF
d_gene: TRBD2; j_gene: TRBJ2-3; v_gene: TRBV3-1/TRBV3-2; abundance: once; CDR3nt: TGTGCCAGCAGCCTAGGGATTAGGACTAGCGGGGGAACAGATACGCAGTATTTT; CDR3aa: CASSLGIRTSGGTDTQYF
d_gene: .; j_gene: TRBJ2-3; v_gene: TRBV5-1; abundance: .; CDR3nt: TGCGCCAGCAGCTTGGCAGGGGCTGAAGATACGCAGTATTTT; CDR3aa: CASSLAGAEDTQYF
d_gene: TRBD1; j_gene: TRBJ1-1; v_gene: TRBV6-5; abundance: .; CDR3nt: TGTGCCAGCAGAAGGACAGGGGGCGAGGTGGCTTTCTTT; CDR3aa: CASRRTGGEVAFF
d_gene: .; j_gene: TRBJ2-2; v_gene: TRBV4-1; abundance: few; CDR3nt: TGCGCCAGCAGCCGAGACGGGACCCTGACCGGGGAGCTGTTTTTT; CDR3aa: CASSRDGTLTGELFF
d_gene: .; j_gene: TRBJ1-3; v_gene: TRBV10-1; abundance: .; CDR3nt: TGCGCCAGCAAAAAATCCCTGCGGGCTGGGGCTGGAAACACCATATATTTT; CDR3aa: CASKKSLRAGAGNTIYF
d_gene: TRBD1; j_gene: TRBJ1-5; v_gene: TRBV28; abundance: .; CDR3nt: TGTGCCACCCGACAGGGGGCCGGCAATCAGCCCCAGCATTTT; CDR3aa: CATRQGAGNQPQHF
d_gene: .; j_gene: TRBJ1-2; v_gene: TRBV14; abundance: .; CDR3nt: TGTGCCAGCAGCCAAGCCTTCCCTGGGGGCGGCTACACCTTC; CDR3aa: CASSQAFPGGGYTF
d_gene: .; j_gene: TRBJ2-2; v_gene: TRBV5-1; abundance: .; CDR3nt: TGCGCCAGCAGCGAGGGGCGCAGCACCGGGGAGCTGTTTTTT; CDR3aa: CASSEGRSTGELFF
d_gene: TRBD1; j_gene: TRBJ2-5; v_gene: TRBV5-4; abundance: .; CDR3nt: TGTGCCAGCAGCTTGGACAGGGGAATAGAGACCCAGTACTTC; CDR3aa: CASSLDRGIETQYF
d_gene: .; j_gene: TRBJ1-6; v_gene: TRBV4-1; abundance: .; CDR3nt: TGCGCCAGCAGCCAAGTCGGTCAAGGGAATTCACCCCTCCACTTT; CDR3aa: CASSQVGQGNSPLHF
d_gene: .; j_gene: TRBJ2-1; v_gene: TRBV15; abundance: few; CDR3nt: TGTGCCACCAGCAGACCGACAGGAGCCGGGAATGAGCAGTTCTTC; CDR3aa: CATSRPTGAGNEQFF
d_gene: .; j_gene: TRBJ1-2; v_gene: TRBV19; abundance: .; CDR3nt: TGTGCCAGTACCAGATCCTGGGACACCGGTGGCTACACCTTC; CDR3aa: CASTRSWDTGGYTF
d_gene: .; j_gene: TRBJ1-4; v_gene: TRBV10-3; abundance: .; CDR3nt: TGTGCCATCAGGACTGGGGAAAGGGAAAAACTGTTTTTT; CDR3aa: CAIRTGEREKLFF
d_gene: .; j_gene: TRBJ2-3; v_gene: TRBV5-1; abundance: .; CDR3nt: TGCGCCAGCAGCTTGGGGCGGACTACTGCAGATACGCAGTATTTT; CDR3aa: CASSLGRTTADTQYF
d_gene: .; j_gene: TRBJ2-5; v_gene: TRBV11-2; abundance: .; CDR3nt: TGTGCCAGCAGCTTACAACAGACTCGAGGGCAGGAGACCCAGTACTTC; CDR3aa: CASSLQQTRGQETQYF
d_gene: TRBD2; j_gene: TRBJ2-3; v_gene: TRBV4-3; abundance: once; CDR3nt: TGCGCCAGCAGCCACCGTACTAGCGGGGGAACAGATACGCAGTATTTT; CDR3aa: CASSHRTSGGTDTQYF
d_gene: .; j_gene: TRBJ1-3; v_gene: TRBV3-1/TRBV3-2; abundance: .; CDR3nt: TGTGCCAGCAGCCAGGAGGGGACTGGAAACACCATATATTTT; CDR3aa: CASSQEGTGNTIYF
d_gene: .; j_gene: TRBJ2-5; v_gene: TRBV18; abundance: .; CDR3nt: TGTGCCAGCTCACCACCCACCCTCGAGACCCAGTACTTC; CDR3aa: CASSPPTLETQYF
d_gene: .; j_gene: TRBJ2-5; v_gene: TRBV2; abundance: .; CDR3nt: TGTGCCAGCAGTGCTCAGGGGGAGACCCAGTACTTC; CDR3aa: CASSAQGETQYF
d_gene: .; j_gene: TRBJ1-1; v_gene: TRBV7-3; abundance: .; CDR3nt: TGTGCCAGCAGCGAGGGGGGGTCCACTGAAGCTTTCTTT; CDR3aa: CASSEGGSTEAFF
d_gene: .; j_gene: TRBJ1-2; v_gene: TRBV5-1; abundance: .; CDR3nt: TGCGCCAGCAGCTTGGTCTCTCCGGGGTATGGCTACACCTTC; CDR3aa: CASSLVSPGYGYTF
d_gene: .; j_gene: TRBJ1-4; v_gene: TRBV4-2; abundance: .; CDR3nt: TGTGCCAGCAGCCAAGGGGCGGCTTCTAATGAAAAACTGTTTTTT; CDR3aa: CASSQGAASNEKLFF
d_gene: .; j_gene: TRBJ2-2; v_gene: TRBV2; abundance: .; CDR3nt: TGTGCCAGCATTGATCGCGGATACACCGGGGAGCTGTTTTTT; CDR3aa: CASIDRGYTGELFF
d_gene: .; j_gene: TRBJ1-6; v_gene: TRBV30; abundance: .; CDR3nt: TGTGCCTGTAACAGAGCAGGGGTTATTAATTCACCCCTCCACTTT; CDR3aa: CACNRAGVINSPLHF
d_gene: .; j_gene: TRBJ2-3; v_gene: TRBV5-1; abundance: .; CDR3nt: TGCGCCAGCAGCTCTAGACCGGATGGCACAGATACGCAGTATTTT; CDR3aa: CASSSRPDGTDTQYF